These 3 T cell receptor beta chains were all obtained from the same sample, sequenced in a study of T cell responses to AZD1222 COVID-19 vaccine. Sequenced by immunoSEQ multiplex PCR; TCRdb stores in-frame clones only, minus some. The repertoire holds more than 90,000 clones, with about 80% as singletons. The sample here was peripheral blood, taken on day 0 of AZD1222 vaccination. The receptors come from an adult in good health.

This rearrangement joins TRBV3-1 (or the pseudogene TRBV3-2) to TRBJ1-1; perhaps TRBD1 as D (6 bases). The CDR3 has 13 residues. V lost 0 bases, J lost 6 bases, and 8 bases lay in between. The V gene's germline CDR1 is LGHDT and CDR2 YNNKEL (reference sequence). The CDR3 loop is CASSQEGTPEAFF. CDR3 bases: TGTGCCAGCAGCCAAGAGGGGACACCTGAAGCTTTCTTT.

The chain has TRBV4-3 and TRBJ2-7; tentative D call: TRBD1 (5 bases). V was cut by 0 bases and J by 1 base, with 10 bases left in between. The CDR3 covers 15 residues. Germline CDR1 and CDR2: LGHNA and YSLEER. CDR3 nucleotide sequence: TGCGCCAGCAGCCAAGAGCCAGGGAATTCCTACGAGCAGTACTTC. It encodes CASSQEPGNSYEQYF.

The CDR3 nucleotides read TGTGCCAGCCAAAGAGGGGGGATACCAGATACGCAGTATTTT. It yields the protein CASQRGGIPDTQYF. This rearrangement joins TRBV6-5 to TRBJ2-3; perhaps D is TRBD1 or TRBD2 (6 bases each). Between the trimmed V and J ends, which lost 8 bases and 4 bases, there was a span of 16 bases. The CDR3 is made up of 14 amino acids. The germline CDR1 and CDR2 sequences are MNHEY and SVGAGI.